This is a list of T cell receptor beta chains from one sample in a study of shared clonotypes between healthy human individuals. Some clones are missing from TCRdb's copy, which holds only in-frame ones; the method was immunoSEQ multiplex PCR. The data show about 1.5 million clones, with around 97% seen just once and 1.2% held by the top ten. Sequencing was carried out using naive CD4+ T cells sorted from blood. These receptors were taken from a man younger than 45 in good health. CDR3s include the opening cysteine and the closing phenylalanine or tryptophan. Each record gives: D gene, clone size, J gene, V gene, CDR3 DNA, CDR3 protein. D genes are given only for firm matches. Clone size appears in some rows only: once, few, many, or a class for an expanded clone.

D gene: TRBD1; clone size: NA; J gene: TRBJ2-5; V gene: TRBV5-1; CDR3 DNA: TGCGCCAGCAGCTTGGCAGGGGGAGAGACCCAGTACTTC; CDR3 protein: CASSLAGGETQYF
D gene: TRBD2; clone size: NA; J gene: TRBJ2-1; V gene: TRBV5-1; CDR3 DNA: TGCGCCAGCAGCTTGCAGACTAGCGGGAGCAATGAGCAGTTCTTC; CDR3 protein: CASSLQTSGSNEQFF
D gene: TRBD2; clone size: NA; J gene: TRBJ2-5; V gene: TRBV7-2; CDR3 DNA: TGTGCCAGCAGCAGGGGACTAGGACAAGAGACCCAGTACTTC; CDR3 protein: CASSRGLGQETQYF
D gene: TRBD2; clone size: NA; J gene: TRBJ2-3; V gene: TRBV5-1; CDR3 DNA: TGCGCCAGCAGCTCGGGGGGAACAGATACGCAGTATTTT; CDR3 protein: CASSSGGTDTQYF
D gene: TRBD2; clone size: NA; J gene: TRBJ2-3; V gene: TRBV9; CDR3 DNA: TGTGCCAGCAGCGTATTCGAGAGGGGAGGGTCAGATACGCAGTATTTT; CDR3 protein: CASSVFERGGSDTQYF
D gene: NA; clone size: NA; J gene: TRBJ2-1; V gene: TRBV5-1; CDR3 DNA: TGCGCCAGCAGCTTGGCCGGTTCCCCAACATACAATGAGCAGTTCTTC; CDR3 protein: CASSLAGSPTYNEQFF
D gene: NA; clone size: once; J gene: TRBJ1-1; V gene: TRBV5-1; CDR3 DNA: TGCGCCAGCAGCTTGTTTCAGCAGAACACTGAAGCTTTCTTT; CDR3 protein: CASSLFQQNTEAFF
D gene: NA; clone size: NA; J gene: TRBJ2-1; V gene: TRBV6-1; CDR3 DNA: TGTGCCAGCAGAGGACAGACCTTAGATGAGCAGTTCTTC; CDR3 protein: CASRGQTLDEQFF
D gene: NA; clone size: NA; J gene: TRBJ1-1; V gene: TRBV2; CDR3 DNA: TGTGCCAGCAGTGAAGTGGGGTCCTACGCTGAAGCTTTCTTT; CDR3 protein: CASSEVGSYAEAFF
D gene: TRBD1; clone size: NA; J gene: TRBJ1-1; V gene: TRBV27; CDR3 DNA: TGTGCCAGCAGACTCACGATCGGGACAGGGGGCACTGAAGCTTTCTTT; CDR3 protein: CASRLTIGTGGTEAFF
D gene: NA; clone size: NA; J gene: TRBJ1-3; V gene: TRBV5-1; CDR3 DNA: TGCGCCAGCAGCTTGGGTATCGCTGGAAACACCATATATTTT; CDR3 protein: CASSLGIAGNTIYF
D gene: TRBD2; clone size: NA; J gene: TRBJ2-1; V gene: TRBV19; CDR3 DNA: TGTGCCAGTAGTTCCACTAGCGGGAGGCACTCCTACAATGAGCAGTTCTTC; CDR3 protein: CASSSTSGRHSYNEQFF
D gene: TRBD2; clone size: once; J gene: TRBJ2-1; V gene: TRBV7-3; CDR3 DNA: TGTGCCAGCAGCCCAGAAGCTAGCGGGAATTATGAGCAGTTCTTC; CDR3 protein: CASSPEASGNYEQFF
D gene: NA; clone size: NA; J gene: TRBJ2-3; V gene: TRBV28; CDR3 DNA: TGTGCCAGCAGTTTGGGGGGAATCACAGATACGCAGTATTTT; CDR3 protein: CASSLGGITDTQYF
D gene: TRBD2; clone size: NA; J gene: TRBJ2-3; V gene: TRBV5-1; CDR3 DNA: TGCGCCAGCAGCTCCGGACTAGCGGGAGATAAAGATACGCAGTATTTT; CDR3 protein: CASSSGLAGDKDTQYF
D gene: NA; clone size: once; J gene: TRBJ1-4; V gene: TRBV6-5; CDR3 DNA: TGTGCCAGCAGTTACTCGAGCAGCGCAACTAATGAAAAACTGTTTTTT; CDR3 protein: CASSYSSSATNEKLFF
D gene: TRBD1; clone size: NA; J gene: TRBJ1-1; V gene: TRBV15; CDR3 DNA: TGTGCCACCAGCAGAGCCGGACAGGGGAACACTGAAGCTTTCTTT; CDR3 protein: CATSRAGQGNTEAFF
D gene: NA; clone size: NA; J gene: TRBJ2-1; V gene: TRBV14; CDR3 DNA: TGTGCCAGCAGCCAAGTTGGAGGGTCGCTTTCAGGTGAGCAGTTCTTC; CDR3 protein: CASSQVGGSLSGEQFF
D gene: NA; clone size: NA; J gene: TRBJ1-2; V gene: TRBV28; CDR3 DNA: TGTGCCAGCAGCTTTAAGACAAATGTATATGGCTACACCTTC; CDR3 protein: CASSFKTNVYGYTF
D gene: NA; clone size: NA; J gene: TRBJ2-1; V gene: TRBV9; CDR3 DNA: TGTGCCAGCAGCGTAGGTGGGCTATACAATGAGCAGTTCTTC; CDR3 protein: CASSVGGLYNEQFF
D gene: NA; clone size: NA; J gene: TRBJ1-5; V gene: TRBV6-5; CDR3 DNA: TGTGCCAGCAGTCCACGTCTAGGGCCAAGAGGTTCGCATTTT; CDR3 protein: CASSPRLGPRGSHF
D gene: NA; clone size: few; J gene: TRBJ2-5; V gene: TRBV6-5; CDR3 DNA: TGTGCCAGCAGTTACTCGACCCTCCAAGAGACCCAGTACTTC; CDR3 protein: CASSYSTLQETQYF
D gene: TRBD1; clone size: NA; J gene: TRBJ2-7; V gene: TRBV28; CDR3 DNA: TGTGCCAGCAGGACCGGGACAGGGGGCTCGTACGAGCAGTACTTC; CDR3 protein: CASRTGTGGSYEQYF
D gene: NA; clone size: NA; J gene: TRBJ1-1; V gene: TRBV4-3; CDR3 DNA: TGCGCCAGCAGCCAAGGCCCCCTGGGGGGCACTGAAGCTTTCTTT; CDR3 protein: CASSQGPLGGTEAFF
D gene: TRBD2; clone size: NA; J gene: TRBJ2-1; V gene: TRBV7-2; CDR3 DNA: TGTGCCAGCAGCTCCCCTAGCGGGAACCTTTGGAATGAGCAGTTCTTC; CDR3 protein: CASSSPSGNLWNEQFF
D gene: NA; clone size: NA; J gene: TRBJ2-6; V gene: TRBV30; CDR3 DNA: TGTGCCTGGAGTAGTGCGGCGTCCGGGGCCAACGTCCTGACTTTC; CDR3 protein: CAWSSAASGANVLTF
D gene: TRBD1; clone size: NA; J gene: TRBJ1-2; V gene: TRBV27; CDR3 DNA: TGTGCCAGCTCCCAGGGGGGCTTTGGCTATGGCTACACCTTC; CDR3 protein: CASSQGGFGYGYTF
D gene: NA; clone size: NA; J gene: TRBJ2-5; V gene: TRBV11-2; CDR3 DNA: TGTGCCAGCAGCTTACCAACATGGACAGCGCAAGAGACCCAGTACTTC; CDR3 protein: CASSLPTWTAQETQYF
D gene: NA; clone size: NA; J gene: TRBJ2-1; V gene: TRBV18; CDR3 DNA: TGTGCCAGCTCACCACCGAATAGCGGCAACTCCTACAATGAGCAGTTCTTC; CDR3 protein: CASSPPNSGNSYNEQFF
D gene: NA; clone size: NA; J gene: TRBJ1-1; V gene: TRBV14; CDR3 DNA: TGTGCCAGCAGCCAAGATCCCCTCCCGAACACTGAAGCTTTCTTT; CDR3 protein: CASSQDPLPNTEAFF
D gene: NA; clone size: once; J gene: TRBJ2-7; V gene: TRBV9; CDR3 DNA: TGTGCCAGCAGCATGCTTCAGAAAAAGCACTACGAGCAGTACTTC; CDR3 protein: CASSMLQKKHYEQYF
D gene: NA; clone size: NA; J gene: TRBJ1-1; V gene: TRBV6-5; CDR3 DNA: TGTGCCAGCAGTTACCGGAGACTACCGAACACTGAAGCTTTCTTT; CDR3 protein: CASSYRRLPNTEAFF
D gene: TRBD2; clone size: NA; J gene: TRBJ2-2; V gene: TRBV7-3; CDR3 DNA: TGTGCCAGCAGCTTAGGGGGACTAACCGGGGAGCTGTTTTTT; CDR3 protein: CASSLGGLTGELFF
D gene: TRBD1; clone size: NA; J gene: TRBJ1-2; V gene: TRBV2; CDR3 DNA: TGTGCCAGCAGTCGGGACAGCGGTTACTATGGCTACACCTTC; CDR3 protein: CASSRDSGYYGYTF
D gene: NA; clone size: once; J gene: TRBJ1-5; V gene: TRBV2; CDR3 DNA: TGTGCCAGCAGTGAAGAGATGACCGTCAATCAGCCCCAGCATTTT; CDR3 protein: CASSEEMTVNQPQHF
D gene: TRBD1; clone size: NA; J gene: TRBJ2-2; V gene: TRBV28; CDR3 DNA: TGTGCCAGCAGTCCCCGAAGACAGGGCATGAACACCGGGGAGCTGTTTTTT; CDR3 protein: CASSPRRQGMNTGELFF
D gene: NA; clone size: NA; J gene: TRBJ1-5; V gene: TRBV5-6; CDR3 DNA: TGTGCCAGCAGCCGGGGGCAGGGCTACAATCAGCCCCAGCATTTT; CDR3 protein: CASSRGQGYNQPQHF
D gene: NA; clone size: NA; J gene: TRBJ2-6; V gene: TRBV9; CDR3 DNA: TGTGCCAGCAGGGGTTACTCTGGGGCCAACGTCCTGACTTTC; CDR3 protein: CASRGYSGANVLTF
D gene: TRBD2; clone size: NA; J gene: TRBJ2-1; V gene: TRBV5-6; CDR3 DNA: TGTGCCAGCAGCCCGACTAGCGGGAGGGGAAATGAGCAGTTCTTC; CDR3 protein: CASSPTSGRGNEQFF
D gene: TRBD1; clone size: NA; J gene: TRBJ2-5; V gene: TRBV27; CDR3 DNA: TGTGCCAGCAGTGCGTCCGGGACAGGGTTTGGGACCCAGTACTTC; CDR3 protein: CASSASGTGFGTQYF
D gene: TRBD2; clone size: NA; J gene: TRBJ2-3; V gene: TRBV5-1; CDR3 DNA: TGCGCCAGCAGCCAGGGACTAGCGGGAGGCACAGATACGCAGTATTTT; CDR3 protein: CASSQGLAGGTDTQYF
D gene: NA; clone size: NA; J gene: TRBJ2-1; V gene: TRBV7-2; CDR3 DNA: TGTGCCAGCAGCTTAGCTCGGCGGTCTGGGGTCACAGACGATGAGCAGTTCTTC; CDR3 protein: CASSLARRSGVTDDEQFF
D gene: TRBD2; clone size: NA; J gene: TRBJ2-1; V gene: TRBV5-1; CDR3 DNA: TGCGCCAGCAGCCGGGGACTAGCGGGCCACAATGAGCAGTTCTTC; CDR3 protein: CASSRGLAGHNEQFF
D gene: NA; clone size: NA; J gene: TRBJ2-2; V gene: TRBV7-2; CDR3 DNA: TGTGCCAGCAGCTATAGCGTACAGGGCACCGGGGAGCTGTTTTTT; CDR3 protein: CASSYSVQGTGELFF
D gene: NA; clone size: NA; J gene: TRBJ1-3; V gene: TRBV27; CDR3 DNA: TGTGCCAGCAGTTTCTCTCATTCCCCTGGAAACACCATATATTTT; CDR3 protein: CASSFSHSPGNTIYF
D gene: TRBD1; clone size: NA; J gene: TRBJ2-3; V gene: TRBV27; CDR3 DNA: TGTGCCAGCAGTCTCAGGGGGCCGCTCGGCGGGGATACGCAGTATTTT; CDR3 protein: CASSLRGPLGGDTQYF
D gene: NA; clone size: once; J gene: TRBJ2-3; V gene: TRBV9; CDR3 DNA: TGTGCCAGCAGCGTATCTAGCGTAGTTGTGGATACGCAGTATTTT; CDR3 protein: CASSVSSVVVDTQYF
D gene: NA; clone size: NA; J gene: TRBJ2-7; V gene: TRBV15; CDR3 DNA: TGTGCCACCAGCAGAAGAGGGGATTTATACGAGCAGTACTTC; CDR3 protein: CATSRRGDLYEQYF
D gene: NA; clone size: NA; J gene: TRBJ2-2; V gene: TRBV5-5; CDR3 DNA: TGTGCCAGCAGCCCAATCACTTGGACCGGGGAGCTGTTTTTT; CDR3 protein: CASSPITWTGELFF
D gene: NA; clone size: once; J gene: TRBJ2-2; V gene: TRBV2; CDR3 DNA: TGTGCCAGCAGTGAGGTGGGACTCCAGGTCACCGGGGAGCTGTTTTTT; CDR3 protein: CASSEVGLQVTGELFF
D gene: NA; clone size: NA; J gene: TRBJ2-1; V gene: TRBV14; CDR3 DNA: TGTGCCAGCAGCCAAGAGCTGATATACAATGAGCAGTTCTTC; CDR3 protein: CASSQELIYNEQFF
D gene: NA; clone size: NA; J gene: TRBJ2-3; V gene: TRBV5-5; CDR3 DNA: TGTGCCAGCAGCTTGGTCGACTACGGGGATACGCAGTATTTT; CDR3 protein: CASSLVDYGDTQYF
D gene: NA; clone size: NA; J gene: TRBJ2-1; V gene: TRBV5-4; CDR3 DNA: TGTGCCATTCAATCCACGGGAGACCCCTACAATGAGCAGTTCTTC; CDR3 protein: CAIQSTGDPYNEQFF